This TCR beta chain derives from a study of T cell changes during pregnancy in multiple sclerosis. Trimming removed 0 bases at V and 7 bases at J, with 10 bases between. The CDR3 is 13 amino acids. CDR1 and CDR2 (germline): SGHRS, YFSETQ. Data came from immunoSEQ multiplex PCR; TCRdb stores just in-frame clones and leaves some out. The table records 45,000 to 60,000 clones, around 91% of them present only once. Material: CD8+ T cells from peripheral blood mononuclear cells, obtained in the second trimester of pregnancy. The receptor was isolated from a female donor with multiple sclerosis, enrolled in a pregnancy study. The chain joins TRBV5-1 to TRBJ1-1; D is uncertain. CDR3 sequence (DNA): TGCGCCAGCAGCTTGGAGCGGTTTAGTGAAGCTTTCTTT. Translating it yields CASSLERFSEAFF.